This T cell receptor (beta chain) was identified in a study of CD8 T cells in Susac syndrome. RNA was extracted with the RNeasy kit, and a quantity of about 0.45 to 1 ug was reverse transcribed using random hexamers. TCRdb called the immunoSEQ multiplex PCR reads again in MiXCR, with one record for every CDR3 protein. The profile shows roughly 80,000 distinct CDR3 sequences, roughly 95% of them singletons. The CDR3 covers 17 residues. This chain links TRBV21-1 with TRBJ1-2. TRBV21-1 is noted as a pseudogene. This sequence originates from a human donor with Susac syndrome. Sequences were obtained from CD8+ T cells from PBMCs. CDR3 DNA sequence: TGTGCCAGCAGCACCCTAGTGCAACAGCTACTTAACTATGGCTACACCTTC. Residues: CASSTLVQQLLNYGYTF.